This TCR beta chain was found in a study of T cell repertoires in cytomegalovirus infection. About the study: Used in the study were CMV epitopes, some recently identified and HLA-C-restricted, others well-studied and HLA-B-restricted. Signatures in public TCR beta sequences pointed to both CMV infection and matching HLA type.

Via MiXCR, TCRdb re-called the reads, giving one row per CDR3 protein. This table holds about 58,000 distinct CDR3 sequences, roughly 20% found once. In its sample, this clonotype was seen a few times. Its target is unknown. Study outcomes and limitations: Dominant in the ex vivo response were TCR beta clonotypes restricted by HLA-C and specific for CMV. Cumulative public TCR beta family frequency identified carriers of CMV plus the relevant HLA.

Germline loops: CDR1 MNHEY, CDR2 SMNVEV (reference sequence). CDR3 length equals 13 residues. Trimming shortened V by 4 bases and J by 1 base, and 6 bases separated the two germline ends. The sequencing here drew on CD8+ T cells from cultured PBMCs, taken from culture after CMV antigen stimulation. The chain couples TRBV27 to TRBJ2-3, with D hard to call. This clonotype originated in a human donor in good health (CMV status not recorded). Some clones in this sample may be carry-over from other donors' samples. The CDR3 reads CASSSQRTDTQYF. In DNA, the CDR3 is TGTGCCAGCAGTTCCCAACGCACAGATACGCAGTATTTT.